Following are 10 T cell receptor beta chains from one sample sequenced in a study of T cell responses to AZD1222 COVID-19 vaccine. The data were produced by immunoSEQ multiplex PCR, yet TCRdb's version contains in-frame clones alone and is incomplete. The repertoire holds roughly 120,000 clones, with roughly 89% as singletons. Sample: peripheral blood, taken on day 0 of AZD1222 vaccination. These receptors were obtained from an adult in good health.

This clone came up a few times. CDR3 in DNA: TGTGCCAGTAGTATCTCCCGGACTAGCGGGAGCGTGTGGGATACGCAGTATTTT. Its protein is CASSISRTSGSVWDTQYF. This chain connects TRBV19 to TRBJ2-3; TRBD2 matches at 13 bases. This CDR3 has 18 amino acids. Germline CDR1 reads LNHDA; CDR2 reads SQIVND (reference sequence). V lost 3 bases, J lost 6 bases, and 12 bases stayed unmatched.

This sequence joins TRBV7-4 and TRBJ2-7; possible D gene TRBD1, 5 bases. V lost 3 bases to trimming and J lost 2 bases, with 8 bases between them. CDR1 and CDR2 (germline): SGHVT, SQSDAQ. There are 13 residues in the CDR3. This CDR3 is CASSFLGAYEQYF. CDR3 DNA sequence: TGTGCCAGCAGCTTTTTAGGGGCCTACGAGCAGTACTTC. The full variable domain, in which reference TRBV7-4 and TRBJ2-7 provide the parts outside the CDR3, is GAGVSQSPRYKVAKRGRDVALRCDSISGHVTLYWYRQTLGQGSEVLTYSQSDAQRDKSGRPSGRFSAERPERSVSTLKIQRTEQGDSAVYLCASSFLGAYEQYFGPGTRLTVT.

The V and J genes are TRBV6-5 and TRBJ1-6; 10 bases agree with TRBD1. The CDR3 sequence is 13 residues long. Germline lookup yields CDR1 MNHEY and CDR2 SVGAGI. V shed 6 bases and J 9 bases; nucleotides not matched to a gene: 2. In DNA, the CDR3 is TGTGCCAGCAGCGGGACAGGGGTTTCACCCCTCCACTTT. It is translated as CASSGTGVSPLHF.

The chain joins TRBV10-3 to TRBJ1-3, with D possibly matching TRBD1 (5 bases). The ends were cut back, 5 bases at V and 2 bases at J, with 13 bases in the middle. The CDR3 totals 15 residues. Germline lookup yields CDR1 ENHRY and CDR2 SYGVKD. The CDR3 is CAISPSGGAGNTIYF. The CDR3 nucleotides are TGTGCCATCAGTCCAAGTGGGGGGGCTGGAAACACCATATATTTT.

A single count supports this clone. The V gene is TRBV28, the J gene TRBJ1-6, with D perhaps TRBD1 (5 bases). Trimming left V 6 bases short and J 7 bases short, with 13 bases between. The CDR3 loop spans 14 amino acids. Germline values: CDR1 MDHEN, CDR2 SYDVKM. The CDR3 protein is CASSLGGSNSPLHF. The CDR3 DNA reads TGTGCCAGCAGCTTGGGGGGATCCAATTCACCCCTCCACTTT.

The J gene is TRBJ1-2, the V gene TRBV12-2. TRBV12-2 is designated a pseudogene. The CDR3 spans 17 residues. The CDR3 region has the DNA TGTGCAAGTCGCTTAGTTCCTTCCCGGGCAGAGAAGGGTGGCTACACCTTC. Protein sequence: CASRLVPSRAEKGGYTF.

With respect to this clone: Distinct nucleotide sequences in the sample also encode this CDR3. The chain recombines TRBV27 with TRBJ1-1, with a tentative D call TRBD1 (5 bases). Germline CDR1 and CDR2: MNHEY and SMNVEV (reference sequence). The V end lost 3 bases, the J end lost 1 base, and 6 bases lay between the germline ends. The CDR3 consists of 13 residues. Here the CDR3 reads CASSFQGNTEAFF. The CDR3 DNA reads TGTGCCAGCAGTTTTCAGGGGAACACTGAAGCTTTCTTT.

J is TRBJ2-7 and V is TRBV6-5, with TRBD1 identical over 8 bases. V was clipped by 11 bases and J by 6 bases; unmatched bases: 9. The CDR3 is made up of 12 amino acids. Per the germline V gene, CDR1 is MNHEY and CDR2 is SVGAGI. The DNA for the CDR3 is TGTGCCGCAAGCAAGGACAGGGTCGAGCAGTACTTC. This translates into CAASKDRVEQYF.

This clone was counted only a few times. This chain uses TRBV6-1 with TRBJ1-2; 7 bases are a match to TRBD1. This CDR3 spans 15 amino acids. The germline CDR1 and CDR2 sequences are MNHNS and SASEGT. V dropped 1 base and J dropped 7; count of bases not matched to a gene: 9. CDR3 coding DNA: TGTGCCAGCAGTGAAGAGGCAGGGGGGGGCCGTGGCTACACCTTC. This sequence encodes CASSEEAGGGRGYTF.

The J gene is TRBJ1-2, the V gene TRBV6-5, with TRBD1 matching 8 bases. There are 15 residues in the CDR3. Germline V gene lookup returns CDR1 MNHEY and CDR2 SVGAGI. V shed 2 bases, J shed 0 bases, and the junction held 2 bases outside the gene matches. CDR3 residues: CASSYLQGANYGYTF. The CDR3 DNA reads TGTGCCAGCAGTTACCTACAGGGGGCTAACTATGGCTACACCTTC.